These 19 T cell receptor beta chains were all obtained from the same sample, sequenced in a study of human T cells and chemical hapten exposure. MiXCR was run by TCRdb on the RACE reads, yielding one entry per CDR3 protein. The sample holds tens of thousands of distinct CDR3 sequences, around 7.8% seen once. Described time point: patch test 1, 2 weeks after DPC sensitization. Treatment meaning: therapeutic diphenylcyclopropenone sensitization with weekly scalp DPC. This sample comprised whole blood, obtained in connection with sensitization to the hapten diphenylcyclopropenone (DPC). These receptors were taken from a woman younger than 45 with alopecia areata. Some clones in this sample may be carry-over from other donors' samples.

The chain links TRBV9 to TRBJ2-7; D remains ambiguous. Deletions cut 0 bases from V and 1 base from J, with 17 bases between. CDR3 length equals 17 residues. The germline CDR1 and CDR2 sequences are SGDLS and YYNGEE. Here the CDR3 reads CASSVAVLADPSYEQYF. The CDR3 region has the DNA TGTGCCAGCAGCGTAGCTGTTCTGGCGGATCCTTCCTACGAGCAGTACTTC.

This clonotype was counted ten times or more. Mismatch with germline at one junction end may stem from a read error. The chain joins TRBV7-7 to TRBJ1-6, with D perhaps TRBD1 (6 bases). The CDR3 contains 14 residues. In germline, CDR1 is SSHAT, CDR2 FNYEAQ (reference sequence). The CDR3 DNA reads as TGTGCTAGCAGCGCCGGACAGCCGAATTCACCCCTCCACTTT. Translation: CASSAGQPNSPLHF.

This clonotype was counted at least ten times. The chain combines TRBV29-1 with TRBJ1-2, with a weak D call TRBD1 (6 bases). V lost 7 bases and J lost 3, with 21 bases in between. The CDR3 has 15 residues. Germline assignment: CDR1 SQVTM and CDR2 ANQGSEA. In nucleotides, the CDR3 is TGCAGCGCTGGGGGCATCGGCGGGTTGGACTATGGCTACACCTTC. Translating gives CSAGGIGGLDYGYTF.

This clonotype was recorded a few times. This sequence joins TRBV4-1 and TRBJ2-1, with 8 positions matching TRBD1. Germline V gene lookup returns CDR1 MGHRA and CDR2 YSYEKL. V was pared by 5 bases and J by 6 bases, with 3 bases of the junction left unmatched. The CDR3 contains 13 residues. CDR3 in amino acids: CASSADRANEQFF. The DNA for the CDR3 is TGCGCCAGCAGCGCGGACAGGGCCAATGAGCAGTTCTTC.

In its sample, this clonotype was seen a few times. The chain combines TRBV5-1 with TRBJ1-2; 11 positions match TRBD1. Germline V gene data show CDR1 as SGHRS and CDR2 as YFSETQ. V shed 4 bases, J shed 7 bases, and the junction held 6 bases outside the gene matches. The CDR3 covers 14 residues. CDR3 bases: TGCGCCAGCAGCGCGGGACAGGGGGACGGTGGCTACACCTTC. Translating gives CASSAGQGDGGYTF.

There are a few counts of this clonotype. The genes are TRBV20-1 and TRBJ2-1, with D hard to call. V shed 7 bases and J shed 0 bases, with 13 bases lying between them. CDR1 and CDR2 from the germline V gene are DFQATT and SNEGSKA (reference sequence). The CDR3 is made up of 14 amino acids. CDR3 coding DNA: TGCAGTGTTTCCAACCTCGGCTCCTACAATGAGCAGTTCTTC. Its translation: CSVSNLGSYNEQFF.

This clonotype appeared many times. The chain uses TRBV2 and TRBJ1-1; D not resolved. Trimming took 7 bases from V and 0 from J, leaving 9 bases between them. The germline V gene has CDR1 SNHLY and CDR2 FYNNEI. The CDR3 loop spans 13 amino acids. CDR3 loop: CASKRFMNTEAFF. The CDR3 nucleotides read TGTGCCAGCAAAAGGTTTATGAACACTGAAGCTTTCTTT.

The chain joins TRBV20-1 to TRBJ2-7; the D gene is possibly TRBD2 (6 bases). V lost 6 bases and J 6 bases, leaving 18 bases between the germline ends. CDR1 and CDR2 from the germline V gene are DFQATT and SNEGSKA (reference sequence). This CDR3 comprises 13 residues. Written as DNA, the CDR3 is TGCAGTGCCATCACGGGGAGGAGGGTCGAGCAGTACTTC. Protein: CSAITGRRVEQYF.

This clonotype was observed a few times. V is TRBV28 and J is TRBJ1-5, with D possibly TRBD1 on 5 matching bases. The CDR3 consists of 16 residues. V lost 3 bases to trimming and J lost 4 bases, with 16 bases between them. Per germline, CDR1 MDHEN and CDR2 SYDVKM. The CDR3 here is CASSFLATVRNQPQHF. The CDR3 DNA sequence: TGTGCCAGCAGTTTTCTGGCGACAGTACGGAATCAGCCCCAGCATTTT.

This clonotype appeared many times. J is TRBJ1-1 and V is TRBV20-1; a possible D gene is TRBD1 (5 bases). The CDR3 consists of 14 residues. Germline values: CDR1 DFQATT, CDR2 SNEGSKA (reference sequence). V dropped 6 bases and J dropped 3 bases, with 17 bases sitting between them. The CDR3 region has the DNA TGCAGTGCCGGCGGGGGAGACCTATACACTGAAGCTTTCTTT. Translating gives CSAGGGDLYTEAFF.

In this sample, this clonotype turned up many times. The chain carries TRBV7-8 and TRBJ2-1; 13 bases fit TRBD2. After removal of 5 bases from V and 5 bases from J, the junction contained 3 bases not matched to a gene. Germline-derived CDR1 and CDR2 are SGHVS and FQNEAQ. The CDR3 extends over 15 amino acids. The DNA for the CDR3 is TGTGCCAGCAGCGCGGGACTAGCGGGAAACAATGAGCAGTTCTTC. Translated: CASSAGLAGNNEQFF.

This clonotype was counted ten times or more. This chain links TRBV2 with TRBJ2-3; no definite D call. V was trimmed by 7 bases and J by 2 bases, leaving 7 bases between them. Germline V CDR1 and CDR2: SNHLY, FYNNEI. The CDR3 is 12 residues long. CDR3 sequence (DNA): TGTGCCAGCAACCCATACACAGATACGCAGTATTTT. Translated: CASNPYTDTQYF.

Many counts were recorded for this clonotype. Here the CDR3 DNA reads TGCAGCGCCGGGACAGGGGGCTACGAGCAGTACTTC. Protein: CSAGTGGYEQYF. This chain uses TRBV29-1 with TRBJ2-7; 11 bases match TRBD1. There are 12 residues in the CDR3. J lost 3 bases, V lost 7 bases, and 2 bases had no gene match. Germline lookup yields CDR1 SQVTM and CDR2 ANQGSEA.

This clonotype was recorded a few times. The chain links TRBV30 to TRBJ2-3; TRBD2 is a possible D gene (6 bases). The length of the CDR3 is 13 residues. Deletions cut 8 bases from V and 4 bases from J, with 16 bases between. Germline loops: CDR1 GTSNPN, CDR2 SVGIG (reference sequence). The CDR3, as DNA: TGTGCCCGGGATGGGGGGTTCGCAGATACGCAGTATTTT. This sequence encodes CARDGGFADTQYF.

This clonotype was seen repeatedly, ten times or more. The CDR3 loop reads CASSMTDRFNQPQHF. In nucleotides, the CDR3 is TGTGCCAGCAGCATGACGGACAGGTTCAATCAGCCCCAGCATTTT. V usage is TRBV7-9 and J usage is TRBJ1-5, with 7 bases aligning to TRBD1. Germline V gene lookup returns CDR1 SEHNR and CDR2 FQNEAQ (reference sequence). CDR3 length: 15 amino acids. After removal of 5 bases from V and 3 bases from J, the junction contained 7 bases not matched to a gene.

This clonotype was seen at least ten times. This chain connects TRBV7-6 to TRBJ2-3, with D uncertain. V was trimmed by 2 bases and J by 4 bases, leaving 7 bases between them. This CDR3 region has 13 residues. Germline V gene data show CDR1 as SGHVS and CDR2 as FNYEAQ. This CDR3 reads CASSLLGSDTQYF. Here the CDR3 DNA reads TGTGCCAGCAGCTTACTGGGGTCAGATACGCAGTATTTT.

This clonotype has a handful of counts. One end of the junction fails to match germline, which may point to a read error. The chain has TRBV29-1 and TRBJ1-1; 7 bases are a match to TRBD1. CDR3 length equals 12 residues. Germline V CDR1 and CDR2: SQVTM, ANQGSEA. Here the CDR3 DNA reads TGCAGCGTCGAAGGGACAGTCACTGAAGCTTTCTTT. As protein: CSVEGTVTEAFF.

At least ten counts were recorded for this clonotype. The rearrangement links TRBV20-1 to TRBJ1-4, with 8 bases fitting TRBD1. CDR3 length: 14 amino acids. V lost 5 bases, J lost 3 bases, and 5 bases stayed unmatched. Germline V CDR1 and CDR2: DFQATT, SNEGSKA (reference sequence). The CDR3 here is CSAGDRRANEKLFF. In DNA, the CDR3 is TGCAGTGCTGGGGACAGGCGTGCTAATGAAAAACTGTTTTTT.

This clonotype was detected a few times. The chain uses TRBV29-1 and TRBJ1-2; perhaps TRBD1 as D (5 bases). V was cut by 3 bases and J by 5 bases, with 16 bases left in between. The CDR3 extends over 14 amino acids. The germline V gene encodes CDR1 SQVTM and CDR2 ANQGSEA. The CDR3 bases are TGCAGCGTTGACGGGGGGGAAGTATGGTATGGCTACACCTTC. Protein: CSVDGGEVWYGYTF. Combining the CDR3 with reference TRBV29-1 and TRBJ1-2 gives the whole variable domain SAVISQKPSRDICQRGTSLTIQCQVDSQVTMMFWYRQQPGQSLTLIATANQGSEATYESGFVIDKFPISRPNLTFSTLTVSNMSPEDSSIYLCSVDGGEVWYGYTFGSGTRLTVV.